These 14 T cell receptor beta chains were all obtained from the same sample, sequenced in a study of blood T cell repertoires in COVID-19 (TCRdb year 2020). Library preparation employed the immunoSEQ multiplex PCR assay. In TCRdb, the immuneACCESS table is reduced to in-frame sequences with V and J assigned. These tables do not hold every clone; where another copy was compared, an unresolved V gene accounts for under half, and the others remain unexplained. A total of about 310,000 clones appear in this sample, more than 75% of them only once. Approximately 7.8% of the sample rests with the top ten. Sequences were obtained from peripheral blood. Source of these receptors: a woman in her 50s who had recovered from COVID-19.

This clone was counted a single time. The chain couples TRBV4-3 to TRBJ1-2; D is ambiguous. Germline CDR1 and CDR2: LGHNA and YSLEER. This CDR3 comprises 13 residues. V shed 6 bases and J shed 5 bases, with 13 bases lying between them. For the CDR3, the DNA is TGCGCCAGCAGTCCGGGAAGGAGGTATGGCTACACCTTC. Residues: CASSPGRRYGYTF.

The genes are TRBV5-4 and TRBJ1-1; D may be TRBD1 (6 bases). Germline values: CDR1 SGHNT, CDR2 YYREEE (reference sequence). V lost 4 bases, J lost 5 bases, and 18 bases lay in between. The CDR3 is made up of 15 amino acids. CDR3 residues: CASSVGQQVGTEAFF. CDR3 nucleotides: TGTGCCAGCAGCGTAGGACAGCAGGTGGGGACTGAAGCTTTCTTT.

This clone showed up just once. The chain has TRBV21-1 and TRBJ1-2. TRBV21-1 is flagged as a pseudogene. There are 16 residues in the CDR3. This CDR3 is CASSQKECMKHEGYTF. DNA of the CDR3: TGTGCCAGCAGCCAAAAAGAGTGTATGAAGCATGAGGGCTACACCTTC.

On this clone itself: Other nucleotide sequences from this sample produce the same CDR3. The chain carries TRBV29-1 and TRBJ2-7; no reliable D call. Trimming took off 3 bases at V and 1 base at J, with 4 bases between the two ends. CDR3 size: 11 residues. Germline V gives CDR1 SQVTM, CDR2 ANQGSEA. CDR3 bases: TGCAGCGTTGAGTCTTCCTACGAGCAGTACTTC. Protein sequence: CSVESSYEQYF.

The chain is built from TRBV28 and TRBJ1-6; D unclear. Germline assignment: CDR1 MDHEN and CDR2 SYDVKM. CDR3 length: 16 residues. V lost 1 base and J lost 10, with 17 bases in between. This CDR3 reads CASSLFRGGVRSPLHF. The CDR3 region has the DNA TGTGCCAGCAGTTTATTCCGAGGTGGAGTAAGATCACCCCTCCACTTT.

This sequence joins TRBV6-2 or TRBV6-3 and TRBJ2-1, with 12 bases that match TRBD2. Germline V gene sequence: CDR1 MNHEY, CDR2 SVGEGT. CDR3 length: 16 residues. V dropped 0 bases and J dropped 9; count of bases not matched to a gene: 6. As DNA, the CDR3 is TGTGCCAGCAGTTACTCGATACTAGCGGGAGGATTTGAGCAGTTCTTC. Amino acid sequence: CASSYSILAGGFEQFF.

In this sample, this clone turned up many times. V and J are TRBV7-9 and TRBJ1-2, with 10 positions matching TRBD1. V shed 2 bases and J 4 bases; nucleotides not matched to a gene: 7. CDR1 SEHNR and CDR2 FQNEAQ come from the germline V gene (reference sequence). This CDR3 comprises 16 residues. The CDR3 nucleotides read TGTGCCAGCAGCTTACCGACAGGGGGCTCCTCCTATGGCTACACCTTC. It yields the protein CASSLPTGGSSYGYTF.

The chain carries TRBV5-1 and TRBJ1-3; the D is unclear. Trimming stripped 5 bases from V and 3 bases from J, with 15 bases between. In germline, CDR1 is SGHRS, CDR2 YFSETQ. This CDR3 is built from 15 residues. The CDR3 spells CASRTDEGSGNTIYF. The CDR3 region has the DNA TGCGCCAGCAGGACTGACGAAGGAAGTGGAAACACCATATATTTT. The full variable domain, completed using reference TRBV5-1 and TRBJ1-3, is KAGVTQTPRYLIKTRGQQVTLSCSPISGHRSVSWYQQTPGQGLQFLFEYFSETQRNKGNFPGRFSGRQFSNSRSEMNVSTLELGDSALYLCASRTDEGSGNTIYFGEGSWLTVV.

This clone was detected a few times. The V gene is TRBV3-1 (or the pseudogene TRBV3-2), the J gene TRBJ2-7, with 8 bases fitting TRBD1. CDR3 length equals 18 residues. Germline V gene sequence: CDR1 LGHDT, CDR2 YNNKEL (reference sequence). V shed 4 bases and J 0 bases; nucleotides not matched to a gene: 14. Here the CDR3 DNA reads TGTGCCAGCAGCCCACAGGACAGGGCTCGGTCAAGCTCCTACGAGCAGTACTTC. Translated, it gives CASSPQDRARSSSYEQYF.

The CDR3 region is CASSHSGLTDTQYF. The CDR3 nucleotides read TGCGCCAGCAGTCATAGCGGCCTCACAGATACGCAGTATTTT. The rearrangement links TRBV23-1 to TRBJ2-3; possible D gene TRBD2, 6 bases. TRBV23-1 is annotated as an ORF whose role is uncertain. V lost 3 bases and J lost 2, with 9 bases in between. The CDR3 spans 14 residues.

The rearrangement uses TRBV6-5 and TRBJ1-4; 9 bases fit TRBD1. Germline lookup yields CDR1 MNHEY and CDR2 SVGAGI. The J segment lost 7 bases and the V segment lost 6 bases, leaving 6 bases of the junction unmatched. This CDR3 spans 14 amino acids. CDR3 sequence reads: CASSTGGRVEKLFF. The CDR3 DNA sequence: TGTGCCAGCAGCACAGGGGGCCGAGTTGAAAAACTGTTTTTT.

This chain joins TRBV28 and TRBJ1-5, with a tentative D call TRBD1 (6 bases). Trimming removed 5 bases from V and 6 bases from J, with 8 bases in between. CDR3 size: 12 residues. Germline CDR1 is MDHEN and CDR2 is SYDVKM. The CDR3 DNA sequence: TGTGCCAGCAGTACAGGGTCTCAGCCCCAGCATTTT. Its protein is CASSTGSQPQHF.

This chain links TRBV4-3 with TRBJ2-3; D ambiguous. The CDR3 is 14 amino acids. V was clipped by 0 bases and J by 4 bases, with 8 bases between them. From germline, CDR1 is LGHNA and CDR2 YSLEER. The DNA for the CDR3 is TGCGCCAGCAGCCAAGATTTGGCTGCAGATACGCAGTATTTT. Encoded protein: CASSQDLAADTQYF.

V is TRBV6-5 and J is TRBJ2-7; TRBD2 is a possible D gene (5 bases). V was clipped by 10 bases and J by 5 bases, with 12 bases between them. Germline V gene sequence: CDR1 MNHEY, CDR2 SVGAGI. This CDR3 has 11 amino acids. As DNA, the CDR3 is TGTGCCACCTTCCGAGGGAACGAGCAGTACTTC. This sequence encodes CATFRGNEQYF.